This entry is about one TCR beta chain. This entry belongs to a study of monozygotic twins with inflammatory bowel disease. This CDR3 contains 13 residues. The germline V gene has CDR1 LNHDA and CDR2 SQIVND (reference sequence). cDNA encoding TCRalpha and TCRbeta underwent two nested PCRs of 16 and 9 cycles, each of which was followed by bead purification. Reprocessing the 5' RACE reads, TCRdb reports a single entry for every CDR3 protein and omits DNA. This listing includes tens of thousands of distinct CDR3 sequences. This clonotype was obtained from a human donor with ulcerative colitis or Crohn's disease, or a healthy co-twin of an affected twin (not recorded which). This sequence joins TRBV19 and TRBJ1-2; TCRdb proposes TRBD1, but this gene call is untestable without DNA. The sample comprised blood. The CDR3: CASSPHRGYGYTF.